The 27 T cell receptor beta chains in this list originate from one sample, sequenced in a study of vaccination and CD4 T cells after COVID-19. Treatment meaning: roughly ten-day PBMC culture with coronavirus spike peptide pools or control peptides (ViraFEST assay). Unexposed donor CD4+ T cells predated the COVID-19 pandemic, collected 2011-2018. These TCRs' antigens remain unknown. Sequencing of DNA taken from cultured CD4+ T cells relied on the Oncomine TCR Beta short-read assay. Genomic DNA was drawn out of CD4+ T cells grown in culture. One entry per CDR3 protein results from TCRdb running MiXCR on the PCR reads. The repertoire has several thousand distinct CDR3 sequences, 28% of them found once; the top ten carry approximately 10%. The sequenced sample was CD4+ T cells from blood, cultured in vitro. Receptors originate from a human donor in good health.

By sample share, this clonotype is medium-sized. This chain connects TRBV20-1 to TRBJ1-5; 7 nucleotides line up with TRBD1. In germline, CDR1 is DFQATT, CDR2 SNEGSKA (reference sequence). The CDR3 has 15 amino acids. V shed 1 base, J shed 2 bases, and the junction held 5 bases outside the gene matches. This CDR3 is CSARVRDSRNQPQHF. As DNA, the CDR3 is TGCAGTGCTAGAGTTAGGGACAGCCGCAATCAGCCCCAGCATTTT.

This clonotype was counted between two and nine times. This chain connects TRBV20-1 to TRBJ2-1; a weak D match, TRBD1 (6 bases). V gave up 5 bases and J gave up 3 bases, with 8 bases separating them. The V gene's germline CDR1 is DFQATT and CDR2 SNEGSKA (reference sequence). The CDR3 loop spans 12 amino acids. The CDR3 DNA sequence: TGCAGTGCTCAGGGGTTCTACAATGAGCAGTTCTTC. Amino acids: CSAQGFYNEQFF.

CDR3 loop: CASSVRGGSTDTQYF. The CDR3 bases are TGTGCCAGCAGTGTACGCGGGGGAAGCACAGATACGCAGTATTTT. The genes are TRBV6-4 and TRBJ2-3, with 7 nucleotides matching TRBD2. There are 15 residues in the CDR3. J was trimmed by 0 bases and V by 4 bases; bases with no gene match: 4. Per germline, CDR1 MRHNA and CDR2 SNTAGT.

The chain has TRBV11-1 and TRBJ2-7, with 8 bases fitting TRBD1. Germline V CDR1 and CDR2: SGHAT, FQDESV (reference sequence). V trimming: 2 bases; J trimming: 4 bases; junction bases outside the gene matches: 10. The CDR3 covers 16 residues. The DNA of the CDR3 is TGTGCCAGCAGCTTAATAGGAGGACAGGGCAATTACGAGCAGTACTTC. It specifies CASSLIGGQGNYEQYF.

This clonotype turned up a few times. This sequence joins TRBV7-3 and TRBJ1-1, with D perhaps matching TRBD1 (6 bases). V lost 4 bases, J lost 9 bases, and 15 bases lay in between. CDR1 and CDR2 from the germline V gene are SGHTA and FQGTGA. The CDR3 is 13 residues long. The CDR3 coding sequence is TGTGCCAGCAGCTGGAGGCAGGGGCTCCAAGCTTTCTTT. The encoded protein is CASSWRQGLQAFF.

The V call is TRBV7-2, the J call TRBJ2-1; 9 positions agree with TRBD1. The CDR3 contains 14 residues. Germline loops: CDR1 SGHTA, CDR2 FQGNSA. Unmatched junction bases numbered 2, after V lost 4 bases and J lost 4 bases. CDR3 region: CASSYGQGYNEQFF. The CDR3 coding sequence is TGTGCCAGCAGCTACGGACAGGGGTACAATGAGCAGTTCTTC.

This clonotype qualifies as medium-sized (0.01 to 0.1%). The chain has TRBV20-1 and TRBJ2-3; D might be TRBD2 (5 bases). Trimming removed 0 bases at V and 1 base at J, with 8 bases between. The CDR3 sequence is 14 residues long. CDR1 DFQATT and CDR2 SNEGSKA come from the germline V gene (reference sequence). In nucleotides, the CDR3 is TGCAGTGCTAGAGATAGCGCCGGCACAGATACGCAGTATTTT. It translates to CSARDSAGTDTQYF.

For this clonotype: It is likely a read error, because the conserved phenylalanine at the end of the CDR3 is missing. The V and J genes are TRBV6-5 and TRBJ2-7; maybe TRBD2 (6 bases). The CDR3 covers 15 residues. Deletions cut 2 bases from V and 0 bases from J, with 11 bases between. CDR1 MNHEY and CDR2 SVGAGI come from the germline V gene. CDR3 region: CASSYPRDFSYEQYL. The CDR3 nucleotides are TGTGCCAGCAGTTACCCTCGGGACTTCTCCTACGAGCAGTACCTC.

The chain is built from TRBV11-3 and TRBJ2-5; 7 nucleotides match TRBD1. CDR1 is SGHNT and CDR2 is YENEEA in the germline V gene. J gave up 2 bases and V 3 bases, and 6 bases lay outside the gene matches. This CDR3 contains 15 residues. CDR3 amino acids: CASSFGGTEQETQYF. CDR3 nucleotides: TGTGCCAGCAGCTTCGGTGGGACAGAGCAAGAGACCCAGTACTTC.

The chain is built from TRBV5-6 and TRBJ2-7; TRBD1 aligns across 10 bases. Germline values: CDR1 SGHDT, CDR2 YYEEEE. This CDR3 comprises 15 residues. The ends lost 4 bases at V and 5 bases at J; junction bases unmatched: 9. CDR3 coding DNA: TGTGCCAGCAGCCTTACCGGACAGGGGGGCCACGAGCAGTACTTC. This gives the protein CASSLTGQGGHEQYF.

The rearrangement joins TRBV6-2 or TRBV6-3 to TRBJ1-1; D call uncertain. In germline, CDR1 is MNHEY, CDR2 SVGEGT. V lost 3 bases and J 5 bases, leaving 7 bases between the germline ends. The CDR3 spans 12 residues. The CDR3: CASSYGITEAFF. In DNA form, the CDR3 reads TGTGCCAGCAGTTATGGAATTACTGAAGCTTTCTTT.

The chain employs TRBV7-6 and TRBJ2-2; 8 bases match TRBD1. Trimming removed 5 bases from V and 6 bases from J; junction bases left unmatched: 17. This CDR3 region has 18 residues. Germline CDR1 is SGHVS and CDR2 is FNYEAQ. The CDR3 DNA reads as TGTGCCAGCAGCCCAACAGCCCAGGGGGCGAGTTGGGCCGGGGAGCTGTTTTTT. This encodes CASSPTAQGASWAGELFF.

J is TRBJ2-6 and V is TRBV27; a weak D match, TRBD1 (6 bases). V shed 5 bases and J shed 2 bases, with 7 bases lying between them. The CDR3 sequence is 14 residues long. Germline CDR1 is MNHEY and CDR2 is SMNVEV (reference sequence). CDR3 in DNA: TGTGCCAGCAGTAGGGGGACTGGGGCCAACGTCCTGACTTTC. Translating gives CASSRGTGANVLTF.

The chain links TRBV7-2 to TRBJ1-3, with 7 bases fitting TRBD1. Germline assignment: CDR1 SGHTA and CDR2 FQGNSA. There are 15 residues in the CDR3. V was pared by 2 bases and J by 4 bases, with 5 bases of the junction left unmatched. CDR3 sequence: CASSLPAGGGNTIYF. DNA for the CDR3: TGTGCCAGCAGCTTACCGGCAGGGGGGGGAAACACCATATATTTT.

The rearrangement links TRBV5-6 to TRBJ2-3, with 7 bases lining up with TRBD2. Trimming cost V 4 bases and J 4 bases; bases outside gene matches: 6. The germline V gene has CDR1 SGHDT and CDR2 YYEEEE. The CDR3 length is 14 residues. Here the CDR3 reads CASSLGLAADTQYF. The CDR3 DNA reads TGTGCCAGCAGCCTTGGCCTAGCGGCAGATACGCAGTATTTT.

This clonotype was detected a few times. The V call is TRBV5-6, the J call TRBJ1-2; perhaps TRBD1 as D (5 bases). Germline CDR1 reads SGHDT; CDR2 reads YYEEEE. V was trimmed by 0 bases and J by 4 bases, leaving 13 bases between them. The CDR3 covers 15 residues. CDR3 region: CASSLAAGYAYGYTF. Here the CDR3 DNA reads TGTGCCAGCAGCTTGGCGGCAGGGTATGCCTATGGCTACACCTTC.

The sample holds a few counts of this clonotype. V and J are TRBV4-3 and TRBJ1-1; D gene ambiguous. CDR1 LGHNA and CDR2 YSLEER come from the germline V gene. The CDR3 runs 13 residues. V lost 6 bases and J 0 bases, leaving 8 bases between the germline ends. The CDR3 spells CASSRGLNTEAFF. CDR3 DNA sequence: TGCGCCAGCAGTCGCGGGTTGAACACTGAAGCTTTCTTT.

This CDR3 reads CASSPLPSKVGNTEAFF. As DNA, the CDR3 is TGTGCCAGCTCACCACTTCCTAGCAAGGTGGGGAACACTGAAGCTTTCTTT. The chain is built from TRBV18 and TRBJ1-1; no reliable D call. The CDR3 consists of 17 residues. The V end lost 1 base, the J end lost 1 base, and 16 bases lay between the germline ends. Germline loops: CDR1 KGHSH, CDR2 LQKENI.

This clonotype came up a few times. The rearrangement joins TRBV20-1 to TRBJ2-2, with 9 bases matching TRBD1. This CDR3 has 17 residues. Per the germline V gene, CDR1 is DFQATT and CDR2 is SNEGSKA (reference sequence). V lost 6 bases, J lost 7 bases, and 18 bases stayed unmatched. The CDR3 nucleotides are TGCAGTGCGAACGGACAGGGGCGAGGTACAGAGGGCGGGGAGCTGTTTTTT. Protein: CSANGQGRGTEGGELFF.

The V and J genes are TRBV18 and TRBJ2-5, with D unclear. Trimming shortened V by 7 bases and J by 5 bases, and 14 bases separated the two germline ends. This CDR3 contains 13 residues. The germline CDR1 and CDR2 sequences are KGHSH and LQKENI. The CDR3 loop reads CASFPSSTETQYF. Here the CDR3 DNA reads TGTGCCAGCTTCCCCTCCTCCACGGAGACCCAGTACTTC. The variable domain in full, with the rest retrieved from reference TRBV18 and TRBJ2-5, is NAGVMQNPRHLVRRRGQEARLRCSPMKGHSHVYWYRQLPEEGLKFMVYLQKENIIDESGMPKERFSAEFPKEGPSILRIQQVVRGDSAAYFCASFPSSTETQYFGPGTRLLVL.

This clonotype was seen a few times. This chain links TRBV28 with TRBJ2-7, with 11 bases aligning to TRBD2. The CDR3 spans 15 residues. Germline assignment: CDR1 MDHEN and CDR2 SYDVKM. The ends lost 1 base at V and 6 bases at J; junction bases unmatched: 5. This CDR3 reads CASSLLLAGATEQYF. The DNA of the CDR3 is TGTGCCAGCAGTTTATTACTAGCGGGAGCCACCGAGCAGTACTTC.

The chain employs TRBV2 and TRBJ2-5; D gene uncertain. The germline V gene has CDR1 SNHLY and CDR2 FYNNEI. V lost 4 bases to trimming and J lost 10 bases, with 19 bases between them. The CDR3 loop spans 14 amino acids. The CDR3 is CASSVGGPWESQYF. The CDR3 region has the DNA TGTGCCAGCAGTGTCGGCGGTCCTTGGGAAAGCCAGTACTTC.

The chain has TRBV20-1 and TRBJ2-7, with D unresolved. CDR3 size: 14 residues. V was pared by 0 bases and J by 3 bases, with 12 bases between. The germline gives CDR1 DFQATT, CDR2 SNEGSKA (reference sequence). The CDR3 coding sequence is TGCAGTGCTAGAGATCTCAGAGCACTCTACGAGCAGTACTTC. Its translation: CSARDLRALYEQYF.

The V call is TRBV6-4, the J call TRBJ2-7; 10 bases align to TRBD1. The CDR3 runs to 15 residues. The J segment lost 7 bases and the V segment lost 0 bases, leaving 6 bases of the junction unmatched. Per germline, CDR1 MRHNA and CDR2 SNTAGT. As DNA, the CDR3 is TGTGCCAGCAGTGACTCTAGACAGGGGGCCGGAGAGCAGTACTTC. Protein product: CASSDSRQGAGEQYF.

The rearrangement uses TRBV2 and TRBJ2-3; 7 bases are shared with TRBD2. The CDR3 is 16 residues long. The J segment lost 0 bases and the V segment lost 3 bases, leaving 6 bases of the junction unmatched. Germline CDR1 reads SNHLY; CDR2 reads FYNNEI. For the CDR3, the DNA is TGTGCCAGCAGTGATGTAGCTAGCGGCAGCACAGATACGCAGTATTTT. Encoded protein: CASSDVASGSTDTQYF.

This clonotype came up a few times. The V and J genes are TRBV6-1 and TRBJ1-6; 9 bases match TRBD1. CDR3 length: 15 amino acids. J was trimmed by 6 bases and V by 10 bases; bases with no gene match: 10. CDR1 and CDR2 from the germline V gene are MNHNS and SASEGT. The CDR3 here is CATGQGRTTNSPLHF. CDR3 bases: TGTGCCACAGGACAGGGGCGAACCACTAATTCACCCCTCCACTTT.

This clonotype was seen only a few times. The chain recombines TRBV20-1 with TRBJ2-2; D perhaps matches TRBD2 (5 bases). The CDR3 is 13 amino acids. Trimming stripped 3 bases from V and 4 bases from J, with 9 bases between. The germline V gene has CDR1 DFQATT and CDR2 SNEGSKA (reference sequence). CDR3 region: CSARTTSTGELFF. CDR3 bases: TGCAGTGCTAGGACTACAAGCACCGGGGAGCTGTTTTTT.